This T cell receptor (beta chain) was obtained from a study of Japanese encephalitis immunity and Zika vaccine responses (dated by TCRdb to about 2021). Broadly, across the study: Three 5.0 ug doses of alum-adjuvanted ZPIV were administered to included participants at weeks 0, 4 and 28. A two-dose regimen of JEV vaccine (IXIARO), with doses given 28 days apart, was administered to around twelve participants two to three months before the first ZPIV dose. Approximately twelve participants received one dose of YFV vaccine (YF-VAX) before ZPIV, and about 9 participants were flavivirus-naive. For TCR sequencing, roughly six representative participants were selected from each pre-vaccination group, and samples were taken at week 0 (after pre-vaccination, before ZPIV) and at week 52. TCR repertoires from a few flavivirus-naive individuals were also analyzed at weeks 2, 6 and 52 after the start of ZPIV vaccination. For stimulation, either ZIKV structural-protein peptide pools divided into flavivirus-conserved and non-conserved sets were used, or JEV or YFV peptides matching the pre-vaccination. The ZIKV peptides, 15-mers that overlapped by 11 residues, were chosen for containing NetMHCpan/NetMHCII-predicted epitopes with affinity below 50 nM. The study asked whether earlier vaccination against Japanese encephalitis virus (JEV) or yellow fever virus (YFV) shaped CD4 T cell responses to the Zika vaccine. Study-level results and caveats: Compared with YFV-pre-vaccinated donors, JEV-pre-vaccinated donors had higher repertoire similarity across time-points and stimulations, indicating that more clonotypes were common to ZIKV and JEV stimulation. CD8 T cell responses of very low magnitude were detected against ZIKV peptide pools and were observed in only a few individuals. The individual peptides behind the cross-reactive responses were not identified because limits on sample size made peptide-pool deconvolution impossible. After ZPIV, a significant decrease in repertoire richness of CD4 T cells responding to conserved ZIKV epitopes was observed in JEV-pre-vaccinated donors. Samples were clustered by participant, with no similarity observed between individuals, suggesting that no public TCRs were detected. Rather than the whole vaccinated cohort, the analysis covered just a subset of trial participants, namely those who received three doses and had adequate samples.

Trimmed from V: 5 bases; trimmed from J: 5 bases; junction bases lacking a gene match: 9. The CDR3 goes from the cysteine to the phenylalanine over 15 residues. Only the CDR3 portion is preserved as DNA: 45 bases, with reading frame beginning at the first base. The germline V gene supplies CDR1 SGHTA and CDR2 FQGNSA. Taking its sample share into account, this clonotype is large (0.1 to 1%). Qualities for individual bases were not recorded, and no much larger clone is one base off. Library creation used 5' RACE. Before sequencing, TCRbeta libraries were pooled in proportion to the sorted cell numbers of each library. Total RNA was extracted from sorted cells with RNAzol RT, and cDNA was synthesized with an oligo(dT) primer and a template-switching oligo. Using Kapa HiFi, PCR amplified the TCRbeta V-CDR3-J region between a SMARTer oligo primer and a TCRbeta constant-region primer. Illumina adaptors and sample-specific index barcodes were added in a second PCR, followed by HighPrep bead cleanup and Bioanalyzer confirmation of a band of roughly 650 bp. Libraries were sequenced on an Illumina MiSeq with 2x151 bp paired-end reads. Processing in the source paper ran as follows. An in-house Java program demultiplexed the reads, while MiXCR assigned TCRbeta annotations and counted clonotypes. Repertoire overlap used Morisita-Horn indices from the R package vegan, with UPGMA clustering and Circos plots of recurring clonotypes. Shannon diversity and richness were normalized to the maximum possible value based on input cell numbers, so that values between 0 and 1 were obtained. CDR3beta sequences were aligned with MUSCLE, distances were computed with SeqinR, and multidimensional scaling was plotted in R. In-frame beta chains were kept once TCRdb had trimmed the public reads at Q25 with fastp and called clones with MiXCR. Entries are consolidated by CDR3 protein sequence, retaining the most common genes and DNA. The V and J calls were not made by the authors but by TCRdb's processing. Within this sample are 250 or so distinct CDR3 sequences, with around 3.4% of them counted one time only. The leading ten clones occupy 40% of the sample.

After labeling with CellTrace CFSE, PBMCs were cultured for around six days in RPMI containing about 8% human serum along with peptide pools, each at approximately 0.96 ug/mL. Unfixed proliferating CD4 T cells were sorted on a BD FACSAria as live CD56-CD19-CD16-CD3+CD4+ CFSE-low cells. Enrolled adults were healthy and were found to be seronegative for ZIKV, JEV, YFV, DENV and WNV by microneutralization screening. The samples were drawn from a phase 1 trial of an alum-adjuvanted Zika purified-inactivated virus (ZPIV) vaccine that was randomized, double-blinded and placebo-controlled. Peripheral blood mononuclear cells were isolated using a standard procedure and kept frozen in liquid nitrogen until needed.

The sequence came from an adult man who received an inactivated Zika virus vaccine. The rearranged segments are TRBV7-2 and TRBJ1-2; 9 bases in between match TRBD1. This sample comprised antigen-activated CD4+ T cells from blood, cultured, obtained during a Zika inactivated vaccine study. The nucleotide sequence is TGTGCCAGCAGCCTCGGACAGGGGAGAGGGTATGGCTACACCTTC. This sequence encodes CASSLGQGRGYGYTF.